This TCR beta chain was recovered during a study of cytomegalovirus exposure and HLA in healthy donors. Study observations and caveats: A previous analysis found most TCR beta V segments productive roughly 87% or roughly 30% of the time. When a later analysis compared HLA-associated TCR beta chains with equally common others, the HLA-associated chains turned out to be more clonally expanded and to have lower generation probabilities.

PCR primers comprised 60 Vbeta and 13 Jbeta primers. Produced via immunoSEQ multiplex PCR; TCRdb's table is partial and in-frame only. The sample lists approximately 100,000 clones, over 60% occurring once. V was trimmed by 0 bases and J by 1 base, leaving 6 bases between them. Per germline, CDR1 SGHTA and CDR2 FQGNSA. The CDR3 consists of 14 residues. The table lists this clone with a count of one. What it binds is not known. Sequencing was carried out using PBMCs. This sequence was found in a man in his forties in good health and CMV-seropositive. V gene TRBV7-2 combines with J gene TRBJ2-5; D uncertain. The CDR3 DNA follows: TGTGCCAGCAGCTTAGCGCTTAGCCAAGAGACCCAGTACTTC. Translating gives CASSLALSQETQYF.